These 3 T cell receptor beta chains were all obtained from the same sample, sequenced in a study of spatial heterogeneity in lung cancer (dated by TCRdb to between 2017 and 2020). The intended sense of this specimen's time point label: sample taken at primary tumor resection. TCR sequencing used whole RNA extracted from tumor and nontumor lung tissue, or from cryopreserved PBMC samples, without cell sorting. The library was obtained by 5' RACE. Sequenced on a NextSeq 500. Using fastp trimming at Q25 and MiXCR clonotype assembly, TCRdb reanalyzed the public sequencing data and kept in-frame beta chains. All rows with the same CDR3 protein become a single entry with the most common DNA and genes. The sample includes roughly 48,000 distinct CDR3 sequences, with approximately 5% observed a single time. The ten top clones hold over 8.5% of the sample. This material consisted of PBMCs, taken at surgery. The receptor source for this set is a male donor with early-stage non-small cell lung cancer.

This clonotype showed up many times. V is TRBV7-9 and J is TRBJ2-1, with 8 bases that match TRBD2. V trimming: 2 bases; J trimming: 1 base; junction bases outside the gene matches: 4. Germline V gene lookup returns CDR1 SEHNR and CDR2 FQNEAQ (reference sequence). This CDR3 has 16 amino acids. The CDR3 loop is CASSLSLAGSYNEQFF. CDR3 nucleotide sequence: TGTGCCAGCAGCTTATCCCTAGCGGGTTCCTACAATGAGCAGTTCTTC.

This clonotype was seen repeatedly, ten times or more. The chain links TRBV18 to TRBJ2-1; TRBD1 aligns across 10 bases. The V segment lost 4 bases and the J segment 5 bases; nucleotides outside the gene matches: 2. CDR3 length equals 14 residues. The germline V gene has CDR1 KGHSH and CDR2 LQKENI. As DNA, the CDR3 is TGTGCCAGCTCACTCGGACAGGGGGACAATGAGCAGTTCTTC. It encodes CASSLGQGDNEQFF.

This clonotype was picked up many times. The rearrangement joins TRBV7-2 to TRBJ1-1; a weak D match, TRBD1 (5 bases). The germline CDR1 and CDR2 sequences are SGHTA and FQGNSA. The CDR3 runs 15 residues. V gave up 3 bases and J gave up 2 bases, with 13 bases separating them. The CDR3 reads CASSFLGRGNTEAFF. Here the CDR3 DNA reads TGTGCCAGCAGCTTTCTAGGGAGGGGAAACACTGAAGCTTTCTTT.